This TCR beta chain is drawn from a study of blood T cell repertoires in COVID-19. Losses at the gene ends were 6 bases for V and 6 bases for J; bases not matched to a gene: 11. The CDR3 sequence is 15 residues long. The germline gives CDR1 WNHNN, CDR2 SYGVQD (reference sequence). Sequenced by immunoSEQ multiplex PCR; TCRdb stores in-frame clones only, minus some. The sample lists more than 300,000 clones, 70% to 90% occurring once. The V and J genes are TRBV10-1 and TRBJ2-3; TRBD2 agrees at 8 bases. The TCR originated in a woman aged 18 to 35 who had recovered from COVID-19. Input material: PBMCs or T cells enriched from blood (not recorded which). CDR3 sequence: CASSGIRGGRDTQYF. The DNA for the CDR3 is TGCGCCAGCAGCGGAATTCGGGGGGGCCGGGATACGCAGTATTTT.